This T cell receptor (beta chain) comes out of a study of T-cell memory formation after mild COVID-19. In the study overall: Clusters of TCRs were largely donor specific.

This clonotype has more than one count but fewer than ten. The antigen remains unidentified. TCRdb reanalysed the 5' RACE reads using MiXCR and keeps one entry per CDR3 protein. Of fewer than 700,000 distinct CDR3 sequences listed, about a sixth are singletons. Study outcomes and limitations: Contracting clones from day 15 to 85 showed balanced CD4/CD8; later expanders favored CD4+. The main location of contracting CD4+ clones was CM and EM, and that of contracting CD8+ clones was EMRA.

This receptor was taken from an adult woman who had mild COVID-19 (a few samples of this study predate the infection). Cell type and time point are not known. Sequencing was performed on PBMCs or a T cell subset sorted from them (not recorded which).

The CDR3 DNA sequence: TGCAGTGCTACCGGGACACCGAGCTCCTACGAGCAGTACTTC. Protein: CSATGTPSSYEQYF. The chain is built from TRBV20-1 and TRBJ2-7; weak D call: TRBD1 (6 bases). Germline CDR1 is DFQATT and CDR2 is SNEGSKA (reference sequence). This CDR3 spans 14 amino acids. V lost 4 bases and J lost 0, with 13 bases in between.